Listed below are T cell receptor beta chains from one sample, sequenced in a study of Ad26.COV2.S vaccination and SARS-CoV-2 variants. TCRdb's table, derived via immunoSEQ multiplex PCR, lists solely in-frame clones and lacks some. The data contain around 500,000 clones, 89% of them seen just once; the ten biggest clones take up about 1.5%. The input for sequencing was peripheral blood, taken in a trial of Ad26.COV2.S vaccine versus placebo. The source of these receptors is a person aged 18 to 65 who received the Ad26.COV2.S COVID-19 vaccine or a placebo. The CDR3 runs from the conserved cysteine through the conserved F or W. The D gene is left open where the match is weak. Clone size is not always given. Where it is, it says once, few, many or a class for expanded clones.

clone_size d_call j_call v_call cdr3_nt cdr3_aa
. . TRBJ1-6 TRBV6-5 TGTGCCAGCAGTTACTCGGGACCCAATAATTCACCCCTCCACTTT CASSYSGPNNSPLHF
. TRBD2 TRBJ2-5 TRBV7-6 TGTGCCAGCAGCCACGTAGGGCTAGCGGGAGGGCCGGGGGAGACCCAGTACTTC CASSHVGLAGGPGETQYF
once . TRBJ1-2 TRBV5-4 TGTGCCAGCAGCCCGTGGACAGATTCTTTATATGGCTACACCTTC CASSPWTDSLYGYTF
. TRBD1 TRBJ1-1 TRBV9 TGTGCCAGCAGCCCGACAGGGGTAAACACTGAAGCTTTCTTT CASSPTGVNTEAFF
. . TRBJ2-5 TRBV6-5 TGTGCCAGCAGTTACTCCTCGGGCTTTCGGGAGACCCAGTACTTC CASSYSSGFRETQYF
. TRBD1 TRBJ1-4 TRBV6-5 TGTGCCAGCAGTAAGCCGGGACAGGGGCGTGAAAAACTGTTTTTT CASSKPGQGREKLFF
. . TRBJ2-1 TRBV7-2 TGTGCCAGCAGCCCCGGACCGACAACATACAATGAGCAGTTCTTC CASSPGPTTYNEQFF
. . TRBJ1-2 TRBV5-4 TGTGCCAGCAGCCAGACTGAGAACTATGGCTACACCTTC CASSQTENYGYTF
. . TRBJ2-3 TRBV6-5 TGTGCCAGCAGTTATGGTGGAGCTAGCACAGATACGCAGTATTTT CASSYGGASTDTQYF
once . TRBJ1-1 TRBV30 TGTGCCTCTAGCAGGGTAGCGACTGAAGCTTTCTTT CASSRVATEAFF
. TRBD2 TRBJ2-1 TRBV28 TGTGCCAGCAGTTATGAGTCCGGGACTAGCGTGAAGGGGGAGCAGTTCTTC CASSYESGTSVKGEQFF
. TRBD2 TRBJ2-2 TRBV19 TGTGCCAGTAGTATGGGACTAGCGGACGGGGAGCTGTTTTTT CASSMGLADGELFF
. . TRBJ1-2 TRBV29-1 TGCAGCGTTACGGCGGGACTTAAATATGGCTACACCTTC CSVTAGLKYGYTF
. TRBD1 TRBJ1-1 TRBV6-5 TGTGCCACCCGAGACTGGACAGGGTACGCCGGGGCTTTCTTT CATRDWTGYAGAFF
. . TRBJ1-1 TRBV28 TGTGCCAGCAGACGACGGAGGAACACTGAAGCTTTCTTT CASRRRRNTEAFF
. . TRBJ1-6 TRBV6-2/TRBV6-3 TGTGCCAGCAGTTACTCGACTGGGTGGAATTCACCCCTCCACTTT CASSYSTGWNSPLHF
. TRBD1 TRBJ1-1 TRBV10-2 TGCGCCAGCTCTTCGGGACAGGGGACCACTGAAGCTTTCTTT CASSSGQGTTEAFF
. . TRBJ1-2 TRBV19 TGTGCCAGTACGCGGACAGATAACTATGGCTACACCTTC CASTRTDNYGYTF
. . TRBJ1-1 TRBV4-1 TGCGCCAGCAGCCAAGACAGTTACACTGAAGCTTTCTTT CASSQDSYTEAFF
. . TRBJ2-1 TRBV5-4 TGTGCCGTCAAGCGGCAGAGCTCCTACAATGAGCAGTTCTTC CAVKRQSSYNEQFF
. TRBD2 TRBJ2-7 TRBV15 TGTGCCACCAGCAGAGGACTAGCGGGAGAAGAAGAGCAGTACTTC CATSRGLAGEEEQYF
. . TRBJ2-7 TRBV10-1 TGCGCCAGCAGTGACGGGGGAACCTACGAGCAGTACTTC CASSDGGTYEQYF
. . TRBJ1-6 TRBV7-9 TGTGCCAGCAGCTTAGGCAGCGGGTTTGATTCACCCCTCCACTTT CASSLGSGFDSPLHF
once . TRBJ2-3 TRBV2 TGTGCCAGCAGGCGGGGTGGGGGCGATACGCAGTATTTT CASRRGGGDTQYF
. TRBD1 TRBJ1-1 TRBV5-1 TGCGCCAGCAGGAGGACAGGGCAAAGGGAAGCTGAAGCTTTCTTT CASRRTGQREAEAFF
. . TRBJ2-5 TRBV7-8 TGTGCCAGCAGCACCACAGAGACCCAGTACTTC CASSTTETQYF
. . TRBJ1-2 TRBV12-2 TGTGCAGGAAGGGGCGGCTACACCTTC CAGRGGYTF
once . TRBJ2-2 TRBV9 TGTGCCAGCAGCGTAACGGGAGAGGCTTGGGCCGGGGAGCTGTTTTTT CASSVTGEAWAGELFF
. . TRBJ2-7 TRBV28 TGTGCCAGCAGTTCCCACATCTACGAGCAGTACTTC CASSSHIYEQYF
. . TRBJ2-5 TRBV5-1 TGCGCCAGCAGCTCTCTCGGTGGACAAGAGACCCAGTACTTC CASSSLGGQETQYF
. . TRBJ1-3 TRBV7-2 TGTGCCAGCGGGGCAGTCCCTGGAAACACCATATATTTT CASGAVPGNTIYF
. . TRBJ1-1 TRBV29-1 TGCAGCACCCTAACGCTGGGGGGCTTCGGTGAAGCTTTCTTT CSTLTLGGFGEAFF
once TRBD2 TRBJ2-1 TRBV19 TGTGCCAGTAGTGTCTCCGGGACTAGCGGGTCTGAGCAGTTCTTC CASSVSGTSGSEQFF
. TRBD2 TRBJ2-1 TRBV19 TGTGCCAGTAGTCCCACTAGCGGGCTTTACAATGAGCAGTTCTTC CASSPTSGLYNEQFF
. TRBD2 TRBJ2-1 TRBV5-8 TGTGCCAGCAGCGAGGGACTAGCGGTATACAATGAGCAGTTCTTC CASSEGLAVYNEQFF
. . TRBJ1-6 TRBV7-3 TGTGCCAGCAGCGCGACAGGTTCGGGATCACCCCTCCACTTT CASSATGSGSPLHF
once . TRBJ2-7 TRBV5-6 TGTGCCAGCAGTACTGACGGGGGACATTACGAGCAGTACTTC CASSTDGGHYEQYF
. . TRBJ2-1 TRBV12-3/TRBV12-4 TGTGCCAGCGCTGGGAGCTCCTACAATGAGCAGTTCTTC CASAGSSYNEQFF
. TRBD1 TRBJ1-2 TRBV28 TGTGCCAGCAGTTTGTTGCAGGGGGCCCAGGAGGGCTACACCTTC CASSLLQGAQEGYTF
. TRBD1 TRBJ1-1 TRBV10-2 TGCGCCAGCAGTGAGTCGGGACAGGGGTGGACTGAAGCTTTCTTT CASSESGQGWTEAFF
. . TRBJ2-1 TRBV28 TGTGCCACCCTAGCGACATACAATGAGCAGTTCTTC CATLATYNEQFF
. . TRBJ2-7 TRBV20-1 TGCAGTGCTAGTGGCCCCGGGGTGGGAGAGCAGTACTTC CSASGPGVGEQYF